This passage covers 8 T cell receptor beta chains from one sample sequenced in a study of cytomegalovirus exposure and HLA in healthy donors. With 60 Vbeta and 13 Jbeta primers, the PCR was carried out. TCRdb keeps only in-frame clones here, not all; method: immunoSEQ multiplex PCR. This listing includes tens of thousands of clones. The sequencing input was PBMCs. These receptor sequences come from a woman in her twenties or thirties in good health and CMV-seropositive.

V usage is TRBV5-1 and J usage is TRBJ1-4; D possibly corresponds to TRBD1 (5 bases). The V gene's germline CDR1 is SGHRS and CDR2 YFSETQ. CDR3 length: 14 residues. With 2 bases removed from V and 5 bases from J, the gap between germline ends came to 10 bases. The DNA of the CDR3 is TGCGCCAGCAGCTTTTCAGGGCTAAATGAAAAACTGTTTTTT. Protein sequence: CASSFSGLNEKLFF.

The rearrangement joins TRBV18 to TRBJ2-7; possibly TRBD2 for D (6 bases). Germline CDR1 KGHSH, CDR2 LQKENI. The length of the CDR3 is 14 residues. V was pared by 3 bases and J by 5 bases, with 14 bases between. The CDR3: CASSPGWGDDEQYF. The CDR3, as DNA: TGTGCCAGCTCACCTGGTTGGGGGGATGACGAGCAGTACTTC.

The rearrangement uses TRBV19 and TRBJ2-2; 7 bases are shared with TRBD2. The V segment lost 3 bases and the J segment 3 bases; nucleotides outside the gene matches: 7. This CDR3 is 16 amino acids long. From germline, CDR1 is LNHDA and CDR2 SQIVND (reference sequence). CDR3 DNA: TGTGCCAGTAGTATGGTAGCGGGCGGGGACACCGGGGAGCTGTTTTTT. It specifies CASSMVAGGDTGELFF.

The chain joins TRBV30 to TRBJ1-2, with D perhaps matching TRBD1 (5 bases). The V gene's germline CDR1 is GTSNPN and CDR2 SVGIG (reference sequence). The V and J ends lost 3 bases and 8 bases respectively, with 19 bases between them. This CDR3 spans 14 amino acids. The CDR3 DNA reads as TGTGCCTGGAGCCCAAGGGGAGGGATGGAGGGCTACACCTTC. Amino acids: CAWSPRGGMEGYTF.

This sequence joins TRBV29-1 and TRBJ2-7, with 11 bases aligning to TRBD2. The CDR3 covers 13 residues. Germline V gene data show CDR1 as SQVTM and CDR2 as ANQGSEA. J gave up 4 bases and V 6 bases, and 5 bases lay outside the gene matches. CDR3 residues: CSVQLAGVYEQYF. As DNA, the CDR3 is TGCAGCGTCCAACTAGCGGGAGTGTACGAGCAGTACTTC.

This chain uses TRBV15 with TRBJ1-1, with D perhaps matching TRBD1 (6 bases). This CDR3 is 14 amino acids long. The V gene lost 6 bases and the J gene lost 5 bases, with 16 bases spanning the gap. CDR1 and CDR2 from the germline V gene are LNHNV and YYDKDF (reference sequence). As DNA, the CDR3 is TGTGCCACCAGACAGGGAGACAGGTATACTGAAGCTTTCTTT. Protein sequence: CATRQGDRYTEAFF.

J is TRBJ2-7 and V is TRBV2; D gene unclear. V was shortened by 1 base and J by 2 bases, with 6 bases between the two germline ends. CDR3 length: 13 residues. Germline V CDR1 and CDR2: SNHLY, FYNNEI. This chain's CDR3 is CASSEDRAYEQYF. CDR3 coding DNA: TGTGCCAGCAGTGAAGACAGAGCCTACGAGCAGTACTTC.

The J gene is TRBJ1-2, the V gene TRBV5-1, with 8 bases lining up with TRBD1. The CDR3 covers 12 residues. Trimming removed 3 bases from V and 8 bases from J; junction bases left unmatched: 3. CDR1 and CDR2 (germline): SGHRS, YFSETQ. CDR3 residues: CASSWTGSGYTF. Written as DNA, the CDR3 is TGCGCCAGCAGCTGGACAGGGTCAGGCTACACCTTC.